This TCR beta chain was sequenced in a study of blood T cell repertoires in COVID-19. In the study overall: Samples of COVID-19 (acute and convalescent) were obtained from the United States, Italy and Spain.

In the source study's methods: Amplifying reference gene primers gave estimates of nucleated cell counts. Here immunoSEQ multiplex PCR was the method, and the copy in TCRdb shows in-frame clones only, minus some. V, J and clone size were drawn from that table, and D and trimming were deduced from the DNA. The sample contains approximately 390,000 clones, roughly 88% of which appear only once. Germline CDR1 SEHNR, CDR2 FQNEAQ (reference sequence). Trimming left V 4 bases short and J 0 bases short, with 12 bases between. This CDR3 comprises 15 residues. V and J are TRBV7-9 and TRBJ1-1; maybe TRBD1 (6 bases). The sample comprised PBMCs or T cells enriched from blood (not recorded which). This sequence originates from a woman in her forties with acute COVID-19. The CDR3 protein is CASSYLQGMNTEAFF. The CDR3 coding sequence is TGTGCCAGCAGCTATCTACAGGGAATGAACACTGAAGCTTTCTTT. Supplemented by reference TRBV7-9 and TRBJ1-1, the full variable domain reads DTGVSQNPRHKITKRGQNVTFRCDPISEHNRLYWYRQTLGQGPEFLTYFQNEAQLEKSRLLSDRFSAERPKGSFSTLEIQRTEQGDSAMYLCASSYLQGMNTEAFFGQGTRLTVV.